One sample yielded the 13 T cell receptor beta chains listed below, sequenced in a study of T cells in Graves' hyperthyroidism and ophthalmopathy. The TCR beta CDR3 regions underwent amplification using RNA transcripts as the source. TCR CDR3 underwent first-round RT-PCR with the HTBI primer set. One entry per CDR3 protein, called by TCRdb with MiXCR from the multiplex PCR reads. The sample lists over 300,000 distinct CDR3 sequences, roughly 13% occurring once. Sequenced sample: blood. The receptors here all came from a woman in her thirties or forties with Graves' ophthalmopathy.

Of note for this clonotype: A much larger clone is a single base away; this may be a read error. The chain couples TRBV12-3 or TRBV12-4 to TRBJ2-7; 7 nucleotides match TRBD2. This CDR3 is built from 14 residues. V gave up 6 bases and J gave up 3 bases; unmatched junction bases: 8. The CDR3 loop reads CASSHGLVSYEQYF. CDR3 sequence (DNA): TGTGCCAGCAGCCATGGACTAGTCAGCTACGAGCAGTACTTC.

This clonotype has a handful of counts. The V and J genes are TRBV4-1 and TRBJ1-2; tentatively, D is TRBD1 (5 bases). In germline, CDR1 is MGHRA, CDR2 YSYEKL. The CDR3 is 13 residues long. Trimming took 0 bases from V and 10 from J, leaving 12 bases between them. The CDR3 DNA reads TGCGCCAGCAGCCAAGATTCAGGGCGGCTCTACACCTTC. Translated, it gives CASSQDSGRLYTF.

This clonotype was recorded many times. This chain joins TRBV20-1 and TRBJ1-4; TRBD1 is a possible D gene (6 bases). V lost 5 bases and J lost 7, with 20 bases in between. Germline CDR1 is DFQATT and CDR2 is SNEGSKA (reference sequence). The CDR3 is made up of 15 amino acids. The CDR3 spells CSASERGGGSEKLFF. CDR3 bases: TGCAGTGCTTCTGAAAGGGGGGGCGGAAGTGAAAAACTGTTTTTT.

V usage is TRBV6-1 and J usage is TRBJ2-2; no reliable D call. This CDR3 region has 14 residues. The germline gives CDR1 MNHNS, CDR2 SASEGT. Trimming shortened V by 7 bases and J by 1 base, and 10 bases separated the two germline ends. CDR3 bases: TGTGCCAGCAAACGCGCGGTGAACACCGGGGAGCTGTTTTTT. Protein: CASKRAVNTGELFF.

In this sample, this clonotype turned up many times. The chain employs TRBV27 and TRBJ1-5, with TRBD1 matching over 10 bases. Germline V CDR1 and CDR2: MNHEY, SMNVEV (reference sequence). Trimming took 5 bases from V and 4 from J; bases not matched to a gene: 2. The CDR3 covers 14 residues. The CDR3 here is CASSGQGVNQPQHF. CDR3 sequence (DNA): TGTGCCAGCAGTGGACAGGGGGTAAATCAGCCCCAGCATTTT.

To note about this clonotype: Germline is not matched at one junction end, which may reflect a read error. The J gene is TRBJ1-6, the V gene TRBV19; no reliable D call. The CDR3 length is 17 residues. Germline values: CDR1 LNHDA, CDR2 SQIVND (reference sequence). DNA of the CDR3: TGTGCCAGTAGTATAGCTGCAGGAAGCTCCTATAATTCACCCTTCCACTTT. Residues: CASSIAAGSSYNSPFHF.

This clonotype was observed a few times. The chain couples TRBV6-5 to TRBJ1-2, with 7 bases fitting TRBD1. The CDR3 totals 16 residues. V lost 2 bases and J lost 4; bases outside the gene matches: 10. The germline V gene encodes CDR1 MNHEY and CDR2 SVGAGI. The CDR3 spells CASSYGPQGVIYGYTF. The CDR3 DNA reads TGTGCCAGCAGTTACGGACCGCAGGGGGTTATCTATGGCTACACCTTC.

This clonotype occurred a few times. V is TRBV9 and J is TRBJ1-2; unclear D gene. V dropped 4 bases and J dropped 4 bases, with 11 bases sitting between them. Germline CDR1 is SGDLS and CDR2 is YYNGEE. The CDR3 covers 13 residues. The CDR3 region has the DNA TGTGCCAGCAGCCGACCACCGACCTATGGCTACACCTTC. It yields the protein CASSRPPTYGYTF.

This clonotype was counted between two and nine times. V and J are TRBV19 and TRBJ2-2, with a possible D match to TRBD1 (6 bases). This CDR3 is built from 14 residues. Germline lookup yields CDR1 LNHDA and CDR2 SQIVND (reference sequence). V dropped 10 bases and J dropped 1 base, with 13 bases sitting between them. The CDR3 loop reads CATKQGVNTGELFF. The CDR3 DNA reads TGTGCCACCAAACAGGGAGTGAACACCGGGGAGCTGTTTTTT.

A few counts support this clonotype. This chain connects TRBV19 to TRBJ1-5; D gene ambiguous. From germline, CDR1 is LNHDA and CDR2 SQIVND (reference sequence). V lost 7 bases and J 4 bases, leaving 14 bases between the germline ends. The CDR3 has 14 residues. DNA of the CDR3: TGTGCCAGTAAGCCGTGGACGGGAAATCAGCCCCAGCATTTT. Residues: CASKPWTGNQPQHF.

The genes are TRBV10-3 and TRBJ1-5; 9 nucleotides match TRBD1. The CDR3 loop spans 16 amino acids. V lost 6 bases to trimming and J lost 5 bases; unmatched junction nucleotides: 11. The V gene's germline CDR1 is ENHRY and CDR2 SYGVKD. The CDR3 region has the DNA TGTGCCATCAGCCCGGGACAGGGCCGGGCGTATCAGCCCCAGCATTTT. Its protein product is CAISPGQGRAYQPQHF.

The table lists this clonotype with many counts. The V call is TRBV6-4, the J call TRBJ1-2, with D hard to call. V lost 4 bases to trimming and J lost 4 bases, with 10 bases between them. Per the germline V gene, CDR1 is MRHNA and CDR2 is SNTAGT. The CDR3 totals 13 residues. CDR3 region: CASSAQVGYGYTF. The CDR3 DNA reads TGTGCCAGCAGTGCCCAGGTTGGCTATGGCTACACCTTC.

This clonotype was seen many times. The chain recombines TRBV19 with TRBJ1-1, with D maybe TRBD1 (6 bases). This CDR3 has 14 amino acids. CDR1 is LNHDA and CDR2 is SQIVND in the germline V gene (reference sequence). With 4 bases removed from V and 0 bases from J, the gap between germline ends came to 9 bases. The CDR3 spells CASSKDSLNTEAFF. CDR3 DNA: TGTGCCAGTAGTAAGGACAGTCTGAACACTGAAGCTTTCTTT.